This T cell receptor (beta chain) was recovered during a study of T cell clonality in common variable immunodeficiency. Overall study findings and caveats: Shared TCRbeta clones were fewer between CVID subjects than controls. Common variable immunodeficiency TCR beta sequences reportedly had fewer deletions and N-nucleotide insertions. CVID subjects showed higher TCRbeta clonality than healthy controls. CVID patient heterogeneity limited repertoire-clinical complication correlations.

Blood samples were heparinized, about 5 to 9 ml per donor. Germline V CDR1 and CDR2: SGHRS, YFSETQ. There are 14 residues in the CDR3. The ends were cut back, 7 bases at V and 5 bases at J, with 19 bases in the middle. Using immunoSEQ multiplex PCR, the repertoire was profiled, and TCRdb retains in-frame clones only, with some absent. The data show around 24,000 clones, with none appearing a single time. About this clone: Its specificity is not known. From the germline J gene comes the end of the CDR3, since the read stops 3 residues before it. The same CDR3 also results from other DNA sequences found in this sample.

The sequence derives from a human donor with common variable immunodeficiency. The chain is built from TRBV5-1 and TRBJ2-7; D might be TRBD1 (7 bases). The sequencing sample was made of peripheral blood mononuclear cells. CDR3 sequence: CASSGDGRGHEQYF. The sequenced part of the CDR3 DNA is TGCGCCAGCTCGGGAGACGGAAGGGGGCACGAG.